Detailed here is one T cell receptor (beta chain). The assay was immunoSEQ multiplex PCR, and TCRdb's table has in-frame clones only and misses some. The sample includes under 600,000 clones, 95% to 98% seen only once; the top ten take more than 0.3%. The CDR3 has 11 amino acids. Germline lookup yields CDR1 MNHEY and CDR2 SMNVEV (reference sequence). Trimming took off 8 bases at V and 5 bases at J, with 10 bases between the two ends. The sample belongs to a study of shared clonotypes between healthy human individuals. Terminally differentiated effector memory CD45RA+ cells were excluded by CCR7 positive selection of CD45RO-negative cells. Each sample came from a Caucasian adult donor living in Nashville, Tennessee.

The sequence derives from a man between 25 and 39 years old in good health. The chain recombines TRBV27 with TRBJ2-7; perhaps D is TRBD1 or TRBD2 (6 bases each). Source material: naive CD8+ T cells sorted from blood. The CDR3 protein is CASSRGHEQYF. The CDR3 bases are TGTGCCAGCTCCCGGGGGCACGAGCAGTACTTC.